These 2 T cell receptor beta chains share one sample of origin, sequenced in a study of T cell responses to AZD1222 COVID-19 vaccine. The protocol was immunoSEQ multiplex PCR, while the TCRdb copy is restricted to in-frame clones and leaves out a portion. The sample yields 85,000 to 95,000 clones, nearly 90% seen once. Here the sequenced sample was peripheral blood, taken on day 0 of AZD1222 vaccination. The receptors come from an adult in good health.

As to this clone: The junction shows a germline mismatch at one end, possibly a read error. The genes are TRBV7-7 and TRBJ2-2, with a weak D call TRBD2 (5 bases). The CDR3 runs to 15 residues. CDR1 is SSHAT and CDR2 is FNYEAQ in the germline V gene (reference sequence). The CDR3 spells CASSQTGSGTGELFF. CDR3 DNA sequence: TGTGCTAGCAGCCAGACTGGTTCGGGGACCGGGGAGCTGTTTTTT.

V and J are TRBV19 and TRBJ2-5, with TRBD2 matching over 7 bases. The length of the CDR3 is 13 residues. Germline V lookup: CDR1 LNHDA, CDR2 SQIVND (reference sequence). J lost 7 bases, V lost 6 bases, and 8 bases had no gene match. The CDR3 coding sequence is TGTGCCAGTAGAGGCGGGGGACGGGGGACCCAGTACTTC. Protein product: CASRGGGRGTQYF.